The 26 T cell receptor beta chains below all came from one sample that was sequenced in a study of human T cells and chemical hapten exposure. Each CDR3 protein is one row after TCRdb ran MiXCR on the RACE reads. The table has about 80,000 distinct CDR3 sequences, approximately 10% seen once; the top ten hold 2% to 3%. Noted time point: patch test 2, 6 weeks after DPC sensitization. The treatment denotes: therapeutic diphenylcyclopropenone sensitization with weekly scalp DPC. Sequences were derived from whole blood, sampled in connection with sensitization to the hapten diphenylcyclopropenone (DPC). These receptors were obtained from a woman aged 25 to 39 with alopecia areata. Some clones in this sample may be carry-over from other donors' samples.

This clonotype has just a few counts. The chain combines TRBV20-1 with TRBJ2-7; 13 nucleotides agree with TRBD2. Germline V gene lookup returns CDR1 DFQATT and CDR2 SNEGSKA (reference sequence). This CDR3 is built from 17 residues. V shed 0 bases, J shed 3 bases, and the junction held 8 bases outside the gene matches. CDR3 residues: CSARERTSGRKFYEQYF. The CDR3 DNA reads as TGCAGTGCTAGAGAGAGGACTAGCGGGAGAAAATTCTACGAGCAGTACTTC.

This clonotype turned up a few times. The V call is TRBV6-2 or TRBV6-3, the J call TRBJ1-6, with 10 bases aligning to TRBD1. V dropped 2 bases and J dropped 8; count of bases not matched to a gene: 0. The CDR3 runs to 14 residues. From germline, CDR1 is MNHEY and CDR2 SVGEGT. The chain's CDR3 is CASSYGTGDSPLHF. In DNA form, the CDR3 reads TGTGCCAGCAGTTACGGGACAGGGGATTCACCCCTCCACTTT.

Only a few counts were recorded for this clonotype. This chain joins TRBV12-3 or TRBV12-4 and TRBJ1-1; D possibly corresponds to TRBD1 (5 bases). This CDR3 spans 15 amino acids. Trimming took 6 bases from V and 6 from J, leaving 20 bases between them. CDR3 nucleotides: TGTGCCAGCAGCTCCTCTTACGGGGGGACCGCTGAAGCTTTCTTT. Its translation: CASSSSYGGTAEAFF.

Here the CDR3 reads CSVDRGNTEAFF. The CDR3 nucleotides read TGCAGCGTGGACAGGGGAAACACTGAAGCTTTCTTT. This sequence joins TRBV29-1 and TRBJ1-1; 9 nucleotides agree with TRBD1. The CDR3 consists of 12 residues. Germline CDR1 and CDR2: SQVTM and ANQGSEA. Unmatched junction bases numbered 1, after V lost 6 bases and J lost 2 bases.

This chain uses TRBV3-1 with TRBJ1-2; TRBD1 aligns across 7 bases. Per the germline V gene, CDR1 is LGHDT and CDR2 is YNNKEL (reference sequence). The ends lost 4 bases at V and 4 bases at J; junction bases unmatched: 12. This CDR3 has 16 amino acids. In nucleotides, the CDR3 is TGTGCCAGCAGCCCCAACCCCGGACAGGAATCCTATGGCTACACCTTC. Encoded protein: CASSPNPGQESYGYTF.

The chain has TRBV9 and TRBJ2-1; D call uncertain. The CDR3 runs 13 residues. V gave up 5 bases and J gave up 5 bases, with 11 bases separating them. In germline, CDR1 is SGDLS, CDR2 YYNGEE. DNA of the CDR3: TGTGCCAGCAGTATCAACACCCACAATGAGCAGTTCTTC. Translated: CASSINTHNEQFF.

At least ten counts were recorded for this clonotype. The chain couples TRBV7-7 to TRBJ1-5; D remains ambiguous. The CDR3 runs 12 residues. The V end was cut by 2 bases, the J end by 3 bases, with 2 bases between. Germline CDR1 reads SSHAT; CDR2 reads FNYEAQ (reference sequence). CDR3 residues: CASSLFNQPQHF. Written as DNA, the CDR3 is TGTGCCAGCAGCTTATTCAATCAGCCCCAGCATTTT.

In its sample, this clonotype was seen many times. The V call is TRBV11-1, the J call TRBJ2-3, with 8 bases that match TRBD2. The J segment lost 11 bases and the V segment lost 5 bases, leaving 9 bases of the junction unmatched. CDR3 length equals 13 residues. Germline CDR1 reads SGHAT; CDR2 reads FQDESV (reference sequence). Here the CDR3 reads CASSPGGNFGQYF. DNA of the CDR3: TGTGCCAGCAGCCCGGGGGGGAACTTCGGGCAGTATTTT.

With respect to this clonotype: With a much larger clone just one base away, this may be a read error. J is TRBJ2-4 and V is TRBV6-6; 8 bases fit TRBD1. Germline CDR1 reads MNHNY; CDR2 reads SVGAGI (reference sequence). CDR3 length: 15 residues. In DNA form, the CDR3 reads TGTCCCAGCAGTTTCGACAGGGGAGCCAAAAACATTCAGTACTTC. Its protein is CPSSFDRGAKNIQYF.

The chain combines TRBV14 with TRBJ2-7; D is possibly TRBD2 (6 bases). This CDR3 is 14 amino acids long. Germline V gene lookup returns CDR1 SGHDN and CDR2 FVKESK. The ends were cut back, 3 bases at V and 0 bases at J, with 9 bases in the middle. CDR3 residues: CASSHVGLSYEQYF. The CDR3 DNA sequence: TGTGCCAGCAGCCATGTGGGACTCTCCTACGAGCAGTACTTC.

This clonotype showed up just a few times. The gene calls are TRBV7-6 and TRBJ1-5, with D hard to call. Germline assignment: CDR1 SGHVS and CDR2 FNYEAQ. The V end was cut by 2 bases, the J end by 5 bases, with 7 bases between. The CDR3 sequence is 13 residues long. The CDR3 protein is CASSLQKDQPQHF. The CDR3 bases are TGTGCCAGCAGCTTACAGAAGGATCAGCCCCAGCATTTT.

The CDR3 loop reads CASSPDTEAFF. DNA for the CDR3: TGCGCCAGCAGCCCGGACACTGAAGCTTTCTTT. The chain uses TRBV10-2 and TRBJ1-1, with D unresolved. Germline CDR1 is WSHSY and CDR2 is SAAADI. The CDR3 length is 11 residues. The V end was cut by 6 bases, the J end by 3 bases, with 5 bases between.

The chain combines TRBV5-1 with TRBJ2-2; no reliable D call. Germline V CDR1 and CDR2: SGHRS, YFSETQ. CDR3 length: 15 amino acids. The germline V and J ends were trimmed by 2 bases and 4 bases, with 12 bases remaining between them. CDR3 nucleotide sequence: TGCGCCAGCAGCTTTCAAAGCCGGGCCACCGGGGAGCTGTTTTTT. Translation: CASSFQSRATGELFF. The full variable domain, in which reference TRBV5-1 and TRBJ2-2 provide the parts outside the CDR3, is KAGVTQTPRYLIKTRGQQVTLSCSPISGHRSVSWYQQTPGQGLQFLFEYFSETQRNKGNFPGRFSGRQFSNSRSEMNVSTLELGDSALYLCASSFQSRATGELFFGEGSRLTVL.

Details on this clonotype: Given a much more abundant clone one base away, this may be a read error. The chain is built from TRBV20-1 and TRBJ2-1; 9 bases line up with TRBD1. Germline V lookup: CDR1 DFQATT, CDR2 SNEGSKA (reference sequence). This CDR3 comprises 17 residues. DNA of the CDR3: TGCAATGCTAGAGTCTACCAACCGGGACAGGGATTCTATGAGCAGTTCTTC. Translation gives CNARVYQPGQGFYEQFF.

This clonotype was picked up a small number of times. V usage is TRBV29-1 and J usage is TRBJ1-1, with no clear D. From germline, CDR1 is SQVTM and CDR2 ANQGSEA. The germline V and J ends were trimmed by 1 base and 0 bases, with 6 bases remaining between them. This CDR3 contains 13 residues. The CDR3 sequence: CSVEGTVNTEAFF. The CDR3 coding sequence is TGCAGCGTTGAAGGGACGGTGAACACTGAAGCTTTCTTT.

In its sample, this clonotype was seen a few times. DNA of the CDR3: TGTGCCAGCAGAAGACAGATCAATCAGCCCCAGCATTTT. It specifies CASRRQINQPQHF. V is TRBV6-5 and J is TRBJ1-5, with D maybe TRBD1 (5 bases). Trimming took off 6 bases at V and 3 bases at J, with 9 bases between the two ends. The CDR3 totals 13 residues. Per the germline V gene, CDR1 is MNHEY and CDR2 is SVGAGI.

The CDR3 bases are TGTGCCGTCTCCGGGACTACAAATCAGCCCCAGCATTTT. This sequence encodes CAVSGTTNQPQHF. The chain employs TRBV15 and TRBJ1-5; perhaps TRBD1 as D (5 bases). This CDR3 is 13 amino acids long. Germline lookup yields CDR1 LNHNV and CDR2 YYDKDF (reference sequence). Trimming shortened V by 11 bases and J by 4 bases, and 15 bases separated the two germline ends.

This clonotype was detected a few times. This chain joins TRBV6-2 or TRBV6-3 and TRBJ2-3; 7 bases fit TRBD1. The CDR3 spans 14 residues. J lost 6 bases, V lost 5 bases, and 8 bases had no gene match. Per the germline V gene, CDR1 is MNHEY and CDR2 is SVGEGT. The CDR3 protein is CASSTQGSSDTQYF. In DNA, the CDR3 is TGTGCCAGCAGTACACAGGGGTCATCTGATACGCAGTATTTT.

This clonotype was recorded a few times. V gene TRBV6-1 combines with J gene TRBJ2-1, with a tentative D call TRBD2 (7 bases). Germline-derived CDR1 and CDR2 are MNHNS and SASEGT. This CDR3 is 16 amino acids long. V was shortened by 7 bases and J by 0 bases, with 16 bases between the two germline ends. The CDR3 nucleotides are TGTGCCAGCACGCTAAGGGGGGGGCCCTCCTACAATGAGCAGTTCTTC. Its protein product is CASTLRGGPSYNEQFF.

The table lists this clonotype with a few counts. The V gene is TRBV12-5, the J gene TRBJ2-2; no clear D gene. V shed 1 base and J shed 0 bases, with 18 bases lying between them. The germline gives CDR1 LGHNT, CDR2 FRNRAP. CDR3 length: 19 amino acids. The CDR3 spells CASGLAVRWSESNTGELFF. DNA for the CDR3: TGTGCTAGTGGTTTGGCAGTACGTTGGTCGGAATCGAACACCGGGGAGCTGTTTTTT.

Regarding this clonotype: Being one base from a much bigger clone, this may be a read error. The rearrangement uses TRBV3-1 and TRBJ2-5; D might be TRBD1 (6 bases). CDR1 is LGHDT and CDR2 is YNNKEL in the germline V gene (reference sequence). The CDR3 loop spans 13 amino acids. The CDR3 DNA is TGTGCCAGCAGCGCAGGGGAGAGAGTGACCCTGTACTTC. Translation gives CASSAGERVTLYF.

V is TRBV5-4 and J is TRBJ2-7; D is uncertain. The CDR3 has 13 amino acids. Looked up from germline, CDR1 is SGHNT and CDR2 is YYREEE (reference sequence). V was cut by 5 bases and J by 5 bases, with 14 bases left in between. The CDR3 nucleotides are TGTGCCAGCAGTCTGGTCCACACTAACGAGCAGTACTTC. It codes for CASSLVHTNEQYF.

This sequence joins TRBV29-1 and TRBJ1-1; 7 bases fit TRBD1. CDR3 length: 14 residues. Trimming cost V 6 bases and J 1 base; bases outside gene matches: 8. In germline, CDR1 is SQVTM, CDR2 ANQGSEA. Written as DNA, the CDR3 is TGCAGCGTCCTCCCGGACAGGCGGAACACTGAAGCTTTCTTT. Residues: CSVLPDRRNTEAFF.

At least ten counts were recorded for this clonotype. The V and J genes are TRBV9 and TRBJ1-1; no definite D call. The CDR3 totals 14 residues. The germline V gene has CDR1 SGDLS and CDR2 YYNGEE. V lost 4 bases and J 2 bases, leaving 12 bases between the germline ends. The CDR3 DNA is TGTGCCAGCAGCCCACAAGTATCTAACACTGAAGCTTTCTTT. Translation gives CASSPQVSNTEAFF.

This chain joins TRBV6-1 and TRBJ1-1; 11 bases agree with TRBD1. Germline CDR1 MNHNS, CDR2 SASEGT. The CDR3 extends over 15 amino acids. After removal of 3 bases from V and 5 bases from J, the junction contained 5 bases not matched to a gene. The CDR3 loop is CASSEMGQGGTEAFF. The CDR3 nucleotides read TGTGCCAGCAGTGAGATGGGACAGGGGGGTACTGAAGCTTTCTTT.

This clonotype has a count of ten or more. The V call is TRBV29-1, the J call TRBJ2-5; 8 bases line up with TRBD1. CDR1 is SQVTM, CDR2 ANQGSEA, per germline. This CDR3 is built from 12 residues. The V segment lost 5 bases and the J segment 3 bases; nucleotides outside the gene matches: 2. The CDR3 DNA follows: TGCAGCGTTCAGGACAGGGAAGAGACCCAGTACTTC. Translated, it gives CSVQDREETQYF.